Described below is a single T cell receptor (beta chain) sequence and its context. This clonotype showed up just a few times. The target of this receptor is not known. The record has no base qualities; no much larger clone is one base away. The data originate from a study of vaccination and CD4 T cells after COVID-19 (dated by TCRdb to between 2021 and 2022). Regarding the complete study: Convalescent patients had a positive SARS-CoV-2 result on nasal swab PCR, and of these patients, nine had mild disease and one had severe disease. Each participant got two doses of either the Pfizer-BioNTech BNT162b2 vaccine (n=8) or the Moderna mRNA-1273 vaccine (n=2). Post-COVID blood samples from convalescent patients were collected a median of approximately 93 days after diagnosis, with a range of 35 to 161 days. As controls, cultures received a CEFX viral epitope pool (the positive control), an HIV-1 Nef peptide pool (the negative control), or no peptide at all. The convalescent cohort comprised six males and four females, including two Hispanic individuals, seven Caucasians, two Asians and one multiracial person. Post-vaccine blood samples were taken a median of about 77 days after the second vaccine dose, with a range of 14 to 241 days. In approximately eleven COVID-19 convalescent patients and a few infection-naive healthy vaccine recipients, the spike-specific CD4+ TCR repertoire before mRNA vaccination was compared with the repertoire after mRNA vaccination. For stimulating the cultures, overlapping spike peptide pools were used, derived from SARS-CoV-2 as well as from the common cold coronaviruses HCoV-NL63, HCoV-OC43 and HCoV-229E.

Here is what the overall study found, with its caveats: Of the vaccine-specific clones in convalescent patients, 304 of 307, or nearly all, reacted only to SARS-CoV-2 spike and did not cross-react with common cold coronaviruses. An increase in the median number of SARS-CoV-2-reactive clonotypes from approximately 20 after infection to roughly 38 after vaccination was observed, but the change was not found to be significant. Relatively few convalescent patients were included in the study, and early timepoints after natural infection were not analyzed. In convalescent patients, a median roughly 83% of post-vaccine SARS-CoV-2-reactive clones were detected only after vaccination, and vaccine-specific priming was suggested by this finding.

Germline trimming amounts to 4 bases on V and 3 bases on J, with 0 as the count of junction bases outside the gene matches. Spanning cysteine to phenylalanine, the CDR3 consists of 14 amino acids. The sequence is cut down to CDR3 DNA, 42 bases in frame from base 1. The germline V gene provides CDR1 MGHDK and CDR2 SYGVNS. The method was PCR. At the Johns Hopkins FTIC core, DNA from the cultured CD4+ T cells underwent TCR sequencing with the Oncomine TCR Beta short-read assay. The QIAamp micro DNA kit was used to extract genomic DNA from the cultured CD4+ T cells. Oncomine TCR Beta libraries from cultured CD4+ T cells were pooled using unique dual indexes and sequenced on an Illumina iSeq 100. The original pipeline was this. Non-productive sequences were filtered out, and CDR3s that did not start with C, did not end with F or W, or were shorter than 7 amino acids were discarded. Antigen-specific clonotypes were identified with the MANAFEST web application by comparing peptide-stimulated wells with reference and other culture wells. An FDR below 0.05, an odds ratio above 5, and a productive frequency above 0.1% in at least two of three replicate wells were required for clones to be considered positive. A clonotype counted as cross-reactive if it showed significant expansion both in the SARS-CoV-2 spike wells and in at least one common cold coronavirus spike condition. Levenshtein distances (stringdist) and unrooted phylogenetic trees (ape) in R version 3.6.1 were used to assess CDR3 homology. In-frame beta chains were kept once TCRdb had trimmed the public reads at Q25 with fastp and called clones with MiXCR. Every CDR3 protein is listed once, alongside the most common genes and DNA of its rows. The V and J calls here are based on TCRdb, not the publication. The sample table records some 13,000 distinct CDR3 sequences; roughly 66% of these occur just once. The ten largest clones add up to roughly 7.2% of the sample.

Sample treatment or condition, as interpreted from the label and publication: approximately nine-day PBMC culture with coronavirus spike peptide pools or control peptides (ViraFEST assay). The ViraFEST assay, used in the study, expanded antigen-specific T cells with peptide pools and then identified the expanded clonotypes through TCR sequencing. The convalescent patients' positive SARS-CoV-2 PCR tests fell between March and December 2020, which was before the Alpha, Beta and Delta variants emerged in the United States. Each well held fewer than 2.5 million PBMCs cultured with around 9 ug/ml peptide pools in IMDM containing approximately 5% human AB serum and 9 to 10 IU/ml IL-2. Half of the culture medium was replaced with fresh IL-2-containing medium on days 3 and 7. After less than twelve days of culture, CD4+ T cells were isolated by negative selection with the EasySep CD4+ T cell isolation kit. Ficoll-Paque Plus gradient centrifugation was used to isolate PBMCs from whole blood, and the isolated PBMCs were then either used fresh or cryopreserved at -140C. Each culture condition was generally run in triplicate wells.

This TCR derives from a human donor who had recovered from COVID-19. The receptor chain draws on TRBV25-1 and TRBJ2-2; 9 nucleotides in the junction match TRBD2. The source material was CD4+ T cells from blood, cultured in vitro, sampled before SARS-CoV-2 vaccination. The nucleotide sequence reads TGTGCCAGCAGTGGGACTAGCGACACCGGGGAGCTGTTTTTT. This sequence encodes CASSGTSDTGELFF.